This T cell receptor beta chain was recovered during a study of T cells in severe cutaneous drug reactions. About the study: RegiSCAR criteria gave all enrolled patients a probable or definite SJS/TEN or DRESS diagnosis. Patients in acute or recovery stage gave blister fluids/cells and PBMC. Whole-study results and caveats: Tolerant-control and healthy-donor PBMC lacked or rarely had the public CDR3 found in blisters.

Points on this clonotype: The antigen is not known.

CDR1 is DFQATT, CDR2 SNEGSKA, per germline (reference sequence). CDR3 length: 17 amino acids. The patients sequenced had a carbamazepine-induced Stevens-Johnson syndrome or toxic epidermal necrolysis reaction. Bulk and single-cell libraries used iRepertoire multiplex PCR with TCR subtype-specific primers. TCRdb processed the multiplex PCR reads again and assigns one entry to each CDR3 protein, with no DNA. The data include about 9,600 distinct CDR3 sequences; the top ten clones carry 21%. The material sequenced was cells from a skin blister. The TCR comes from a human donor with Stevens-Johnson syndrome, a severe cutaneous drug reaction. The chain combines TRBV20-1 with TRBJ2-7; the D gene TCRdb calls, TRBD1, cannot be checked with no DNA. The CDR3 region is CSARAGTGASDPYEQYF.